Each of the 30 T cell receptor beta chains below was sequenced from the same sample in a study of OX40 agonist ivuxolimab in advanced cancers. Measured with immunoSEQ multiplex PCR; TCRdb has only the in-frame clones, and not every one. The profile shows 70,000 or so clones, 85% to 90% of them singletons. This specimen consisted of CD4+ or CD8+ T cells sorted from blood, obtained in a trial of the OX40 agonist ivuxolimab. All receptors derive from an adult with an advanced solid tumor such as melanoma, head and neck, liver or kidney cancer.

This chain uses TRBV27 with TRBJ1-6; D remains ambiguous. Germline CDR1 MNHEY, CDR2 SMNVEV (reference sequence). The V gene lost 3 bases and the J gene lost 8 bases, with 5 bases spanning the gap. The CDR3 is 12 amino acids. The CDR3 sequence is CASSFVDSPLHF. The CDR3 DNA is TGTGCCAGCAGTTTTGTGGATTCACCCCTCCACTTT.

This clone was detected only once. The rearrangement uses TRBV25-1 and TRBJ2-5; D uncertain. V dropped 5 bases and J dropped 5 bases, with 9 bases sitting between them. CDR3 length equals 12 residues. The germline gives CDR1 MGHDK, CDR2 SYGVNS. CDR3 DNA: TGTGCCAGCAGTCCTCCCGGGGAGACCCAGTACTTC. Translated, it gives CASSPPGETQYF.

At least ten counts were recorded for this clone. The rearrangement links TRBV25-1 to TRBJ1-5, with D possibly TRBD1 on 6 matching bases. This CDR3 spans 14 amino acids. Deletions cut 6 bases from V and 0 bases from J, with 9 bases between. The V gene's germline CDR1 is MGHDK and CDR2 SYGVNS. The CDR3 nucleotides are TGTGCCAGCAGAGGGGGGAATAGCAATCAGCCCCAGCATTTT. Amino acid sequence: CASRGGNSNQPQHF.

The chain employs TRBV6-6 and TRBJ2-7; tentative D call: TRBD2 (5 bases). Germline V gene data show CDR1 as MNHNY and CDR2 as SVGAGI (reference sequence). CDR3 length: 15 amino acids. V was clipped by 5 bases and J by 5 bases, with 19 bases between them. Here the CDR3 reads CASSLTAGLGDEQYF. The CDR3 region has the DNA TGTGCCAGCAGTCTCACGGCGGGCCTCGGAGACGAGCAGTACTTC.

The rearrangement uses TRBV7-2 and TRBJ2-7, with D perhaps being TRBD1 or TRBD2 (6 bases each). CDR3 length: 14 residues. V lost 4 bases and J 5 bases, leaving 15 bases between the germline ends. Germline V lookup: CDR1 SGHTA, CDR2 FQGNSA. Written as DNA, the CDR3 is TGTGCCAGCAGCTACGGGGCAGGGGAGGACGAGCAGTACTTC. Protein: CASSYGAGEDEQYF.

The V call is TRBV9, the J call TRBJ2-2; 11 nucleotides line up with TRBD2. V lost 0 bases to trimming and J lost 2 bases; unmatched junction nucleotides: 6. This CDR3 spans 18 amino acids. Per germline, CDR1 SGDLS and CDR2 YYNGEE. CDR3 residues: CASSVGVAGGRNTGELFF. CDR3 sequence (DNA): TGTGCCAGCAGCGTAGGGGTAGCGGGAGGGAGAAACACCGGGGAGCTGTTTTTT.

The chain carries TRBV9 and TRBJ2-2; 10 bases are a match to TRBD2. V was pared by 0 bases and J by 5 bases, with 4 bases of the junction left unmatched. This CDR3 region has 16 residues. Germline lookup yields CDR1 SGDLS and CDR2 YYNGEE. This CDR3 reads CASSVGAGGPTGELFF. The CDR3 DNA is TGTGCCAGCAGCGTAGGAGCGGGAGGGCCTACCGGGGAGCTGTTTTTT.

V usage is TRBV5-1 and J usage is TRBJ2-5; D assignment may be TRBD1 or TRBD2 (6 bases each). Germline V gene sequence: CDR1 SGHRS, CDR2 YFSETQ. The CDR3 consists of 15 residues. V was shortened by 0 bases and J by 3 bases, with 12 bases between the two germline ends. CDR3 sequence (DNA): TGCGCCAGCAGCTTGGAGGGTAGGGGGGAAGAGACCCAGTACTTC. It codes for CASSLEGRGEETQYF.

The chain is built from TRBV27 and TRBJ2-3; D perhaps matches TRBD2 (6 bases). Trimming left V 3 bases short and J 2 bases short, with 12 bases between. This CDR3 contains 15 residues. The germline V gene encodes CDR1 MNHEY and CDR2 SMNVEV (reference sequence). CDR3: CASSLGTSPTDTQYF. CDR3 DNA: TGTGCCAGCAGTTTGGGGACTTCCCCCACAGATACGCAGTATTTT.

The chain combines TRBV5-5 with TRBJ2-3; D is possibly TRBD2 (5 bases). V lost 5 bases and J 7 bases, leaving 14 bases between the germline ends. The CDR3 runs to 13 residues. The germline V gene encodes CDR1 SGHKS and CDR2 YYEKEE (reference sequence). This chain's CDR3 is CASRTEGRNTQYF. The CDR3 region has the DNA TGTGCCAGCAGGACCGAGGGAAGAAATACGCAGTATTTT.

The chain uses TRBV15 and TRBJ2-1; either TRBD1 or TRBD2 may fit D (6 bases each). CDR3 length equals 13 residues. Germline-derived CDR1 and CDR2 are LNHNV and YYDKDF (reference sequence). The germline V and J ends were trimmed by 5 bases and 15 bases, with 20 bases remaining between them. CDR3 coding DNA: TGTGCCACCAGCGAGGGACATTTCTTGCGGGGGTTCTTC. Encoded protein: CATSEGHFLRGFF.

This clone occurred a few times. The gene calls are TRBV28 and TRBJ1-2, with TRBD1 matching over 7 bases. In germline, CDR1 is MDHEN, CDR2 SYDVKM. Unmatched junction bases numbered 12, after V lost 3 bases and J lost 2 bases. This CDR3 has 17 residues. CDR3 sequence: CASSFRGFQGGNYGYTF. The CDR3 DNA reads TGTGCCAGCAGTTTTAGGGGATTTCAGGGGGGGAACTATGGCTACACCTTC.

The J gene is TRBJ2-3, the V gene TRBV4-1; 9 nucleotides agree with TRBD2. This CDR3 is built from 15 residues. With 4 bases clipped from V and 2 bases from J, the junction kept 4 bases outside the gene matches. Germline V gene sequence: CDR1 MGHRA, CDR2 YSYEKL. The CDR3 nucleotides read TGCGCCAGCAGCCTAGCGGGGGTTACCACAGATACGCAGTATTTT. Amino acid sequence: CASSLAGVTTDTQYF.

The CDR3 protein is CAWGEGTDTQYF. The CDR3 DNA follows: TGTGCCTGGGGGGAGGGCACAGATACGCAGTATTTT. This rearrangement joins TRBV30 to TRBJ2-3; TRBD2 is a possible D gene (6 bases). The CDR3 has 12 amino acids. Trimming took off 5 bases at V and 1 base at J, with 7 bases between the two ends. Germline lookup yields CDR1 GTSNPN and CDR2 SVGIG (reference sequence). Combining the CDR3 with reference TRBV30 and TRBJ2-3 gives the whole variable domain SQTIHQWPATLVQPVGSPLSLECTVEGTSNPNLYWYRQAAGRGLQLLFYSVGIGQISSEVPQNLSASRPQDRQFILSSKKLLLSDSGFYLCAWGEGTDTQYFGPGTRLTVL.

The chain recombines TRBV28 with TRBJ2-7; 9 bases map to TRBD1. Germline CDR1 MDHEN, CDR2 SYDVKM. There are 14 residues in the CDR3. With 4 bases clipped from V and 5 bases from J, the junction kept 6 bases outside the gene matches. In DNA, the CDR3 is TGTGCCAGCAGTTCACCGGGACAGGGAGACGAGCAGTACTTC. This translates into CASSSPGQGDEQYF.

The CDR3 region has the DNA TGTGCCATCGGCAGGGGCGATGAGCAGTTCTTC. As protein: CAIGRGDEQFF. The chain combines TRBV10-3 with TRBJ2-1; D possibly corresponds to TRBD1 (6 bases). Trimming pared 8 bases from V and 8 bases from J, leaving 10 bases between. Germline CDR1 reads ENHRY; CDR2 reads SYGVKD. The CDR3 contains 11 residues.

This clone was recorded only once. As DNA, the CDR3 is TGTGCCAGCAGACTTAAAACCCTTTGGGATAGCAATCAGCCCCAGCATTTT. Its protein product is CASRLKTLWDSNQPQHF. The rearrangement links TRBV27 to TRBJ1-5; D is unclear. CDR1 is MNHEY and CDR2 is SMNVEV in the germline V gene (reference sequence). The CDR3 runs 17 residues. The V end lost 6 bases, the J end lost 0 bases, and 18 bases lay between the germline ends.

This chain links TRBV7-3 with TRBJ1-2; D remains unclear. This CDR3 is 13 amino acids long. Trimming removed 3 bases from V and 5 bases from J, with 10 bases in between. Germline loops: CDR1 SGHTA, CDR2 FQGTGA. The DNA for the CDR3 is TGTGCCAGCAGCTTGACCCCGGATTATGGCTACACCTTC. Residues: CASSLTPDYGYTF.

The chain joins TRBV7-2 to TRBJ2-7, with D unresolved. V was clipped by 2 bases and J by 1 base, with 9 bases between them. CDR1 is SGHTA and CDR2 is FQGNSA in the germline V gene. This CDR3 spans 14 amino acids. Here the CDR3 reads CASSLIGRSYEQYF. The CDR3 DNA follows: TGTGCCAGCAGCTTAATCGGCAGATCCTACGAGCAGTACTTC. Full variable domain (outside the CDR3, taken from reference TRBV7-2 and TRBJ2-7): GAGVSQSPSNKVTEKGKDVELRCDPISGHTALYWYRQSLGQGLEFLIYFQGNSAPDKSGLPSDRFSAERTGGSVSTLTIQRTQQEDSAVYLCASSLIGRSYEQYFGPGTRLTVT.

The genes are TRBV30 and TRBJ1-4, with TRBD1 as a possible D gene (5 bases). The CDR3 has 17 amino acids. CDR1 is GTSNPN and CDR2 is SVGIG in the germline V gene (reference sequence). V lost 0 bases, J lost 0 bases, and 14 bases lay in between. The CDR3, as DNA: TGTGCCTGGAGTGTTATAGGGACCGTCACAACTAATGAAAAACTGTTTTTT. Amino acid sequence: CAWSVIGTVTTNEKLFF.

The rearrangement joins TRBV7-2 to TRBJ2-3; D remains ambiguous. Trimming pared 5 bases from V and 2 bases from J, leaving 11 bases between. CDR1 and CDR2 from the germline V gene are SGHTA and FQGNSA. This CDR3 contains 14 residues. The DNA for the CDR3 is TGTGCCAGCAGCCCCAAACAAGCCACAGATACGCAGTATTTT. Encoded protein: CASSPKQATDTQYF.

The chain is built from TRBV5-1 and TRBJ2-1; 8 nucleotides match TRBD2. Trimming took 4 bases from V and 4 from J; bases not matched to a gene: 7. The CDR3 extends over 15 amino acids. CDR1 is SGHRS and CDR2 is YFSETQ in the germline V gene. CDR3 loop: CASSVGAGGYNEQFF. For the CDR3, the DNA is TGCGCCAGCAGCGTCGGCGCGGGAGGTTACAATGAGCAGTTCTTC. Variable domain in full (rest from reference TRBV5-1 and TRBJ2-1): KAGVTQTPRYLIKTRGQQVTLSCSPISGHRSVSWYQQTPGQGLQFLFEYFSETQRNKGNFPGRFSGRQFSNSRSEMNVSTLELGDSALYLCASSVGAGGYNEQFFGPGTRLTVL.

This chain links TRBV5-1 with TRBJ2-3, with a weak D call TRBD2 (7 bases). Trimming took 0 bases from V and 1 from J, leaving 12 bases between them. Per germline, CDR1 SGHRS and CDR2 YFSETQ. The CDR3 is 16 residues long. The CDR3 region is CASSLAGGGRTDTQYF. The CDR3, as DNA: TGCGCCAGCAGCTTGGCAGGCGGGGGCCGCACAGATACGCAGTATTTT.

As concerns this clone: The sample holds other DNA sequences that translate to the same CDR3. The V gene is TRBV5-1, the J gene TRBJ1-2; D may be TRBD1 (5 bases). Deletions cut 1 base from V and 7 bases from J, with 11 bases between. The CDR3 is 13 residues long. CDR1 and CDR2 (germline): SGHRS, YFSETQ. The CDR3 DNA reads as TGCGCCAGCAGCTTGTTGGGGGGTGGTGGCTACACCTTC. This translates into CASSLLGGGGYTF.

This chain connects TRBV30 to TRBJ1-5; D may be TRBD1 (5 bases). V dropped 0 bases and J dropped 0 bases, with 18 bases sitting between them. CDR1 and CDR2 from the germline V gene are GTSNPN and SVGIG (reference sequence). CDR3 length: 18 residues. The CDR3 sequence is CAWSVGPLGGYSNQPQHF. DNA of the CDR3: TGTGCCTGGAGTGTAGGACCTCTGGGGGGGTATAGCAATCAGCCCCAGCATTTT.

The genes are TRBV5-1 and TRBJ2-7; a weak D match, TRBD1 (5 bases). With 3 bases removed from V and 7 bases from J, the gap between germline ends came to 17 bases. CDR3 length equals 14 residues. Germline V gives CDR1 SGHRS, CDR2 YFSETQ. In DNA, the CDR3 is TGCGCCAGCAGCTATCTGGACACCTCCGGAGAGCAGTACTTC. As protein: CASSYLDTSGEQYF.

The rearrangement links TRBV6-5 to TRBJ2-4, with a tentative D call TRBD1 (6 bases). Trimming stripped 7 bases from V and 0 bases from J, with 13 bases between. The CDR3 extends over 15 amino acids. CDR1 and CDR2 (germline): MNHEY, SVGAGI. The CDR3 is CASTETGIAKNIQYF. The CDR3 DNA is TGTGCCAGCACGGAGACAGGAATAGCCAAAAACATTCAGTACTTC.

The chain links TRBV4-2 to TRBJ2-5; 8 bases fit TRBD1. The ends lost 5 bases at V and 5 bases at J; junction bases unmatched: 13. The CDR3 runs 16 residues. Germline V gene sequence: CDR1 LGHNA, CDR2 YNFKEQ. The CDR3 DNA reads TGTGCCAGCAGCTTGGGGGCAGGGGGCGTTGGGGAGACCCAGTACTTC. Translation gives CASSLGAGGVGETQYF.

In its sample, this clone was seen a few times. The rearrangement joins TRBV30 to TRBJ1-6; 7 bases map to TRBD1. CDR3 length equals 18 residues. Trimming removed 4 bases from V and 2 bases from J; junction bases left unmatched: 14. The germline V gene encodes CDR1 GTSNPN and CDR2 SVGIG (reference sequence). The CDR3 protein is CAWTTGTLLSAYNSPLHF. The CDR3 coding sequence is TGTGCCTGGACGACAGGGACACTCCTTTCGGCCTATAATTCACCCCTCCACTTT.

The V gene is TRBV6-5, the J gene TRBJ2-1; no clear D. The CDR3 covers 9 residues. Germline values: CDR1 MNHEY, CDR2 SVGAGI. V lost 8 bases to trimming and J lost 7 bases, with 3 bases between them. CDR3 sequence: CASANEQFF. DNA for the CDR3: TGTGCCAGCGCTAATGAGCAGTTCTTC.